This TCR beta chain is from a study of human T cells and chemical hapten exposure. TCRdb passed the RACE reads through MiXCR, listing each CDR3 protein once. The table shows roughly 200,000 distinct CDR3 sequences, with 20% to 25% occurring only once. The CDR3 length is 15 residues. V shed 7 bases, J shed 1 base, and the junction held 4 bases outside the gene matches. CDR1 and CDR2 from the germline V gene are SGHTA and FQGNSA. The time point denotes: patch test 3, about 24 weeks after DPC sensitization. Stated treatment: therapeutic diphenylcyclopropenone sensitization with weekly scalp DPC. Source: whole blood, taken in connection with sensitization to the hapten diphenylcyclopropenone (DPC). The source of this sequence is a woman aged 40 to 50 with alopecia areata. Some clones in this sample may be carry-over from other donors' samples. The J gene is TRBJ2-1, the V gene TRBV7-2; 10 bases map to TRBD2. The CDR3 loop is CASTLTSGSYNEQFF. The CDR3 nucleotides read TGTGCCAGCACCCTGACTAGCGGGTCCTACAATGAGCAGTTCTTC. Based on the CDR3 plus reference TRBV7-2 and TRBJ2-1, the full variable domain is GAGVSQSPSNKVTEKGKDVELRCDPISGHTALYWYRQSLGQGLEFLIYFQGNSAPDKSGLPSDRFSAERTGGSVSTLTIQRTQQEDSAVYLCASTLTSGSYNEQFFGPGTRLTVL.